A single sample gave rise to the 23 T cell receptor beta chains below, sequenced in a study of control samples from healthy donors and cancer patients. TCRdb's table, derived via immunoSEQ multiplex PCR, lists solely in-frame clones and lacks some. The sample records 110,000 or so clones, about 80% being singletons. The sample comprised blood. The receptors were sampled from a man younger than 30 in good health.

The chain combines TRBV29-1 with TRBJ2-3; perhaps TRBD2 as D (7 bases). Germline assignment: CDR1 SQVTM and CDR2 ANQGSEA. The CDR3 spans 16 residues. Trimming removed 4 bases at V and 4 bases at J, with 21 bases between. CDR3 nucleotides: TGCAGCGTTGTATCGTCGGGGCGGGGGCTTTCAGATACGCAGTATTTT. It yields the protein CSVVSSGRGLSDTQYF.

The rearrangement joins TRBV6-2 or TRBV6-3 to TRBJ2-5; D is perhaps TRBD2 (7 bases). Germline assignment: CDR1 MNHEY and CDR2 SVGEGT. This CDR3 has 17 amino acids. The V end was cut by 0 bases, the J end by 4 bases, with 18 bases between. For the CDR3, the DNA is TGTGCCAGCAGTTACTCAATTTGGCGGGGGACAAGAGAGACCCAGTACTTC. Its translation is CASSYSIWRGTRETQYF.

The V call is TRBV11-2, the J call TRBJ2-2, with TRBD2 as a possible D gene (5 bases). The V gene's germline CDR1 is SGHAT and CDR2 FQNNGV. CDR3 length: 16 amino acids. V was clipped by 0 bases and J by 6 bases, with 14 bases between them. CDR3 DNA sequence: TGTGCCAGCAGCTTAGATAGCCGGGAAAGGGCCGGGGAGCTGTTTTTT. This gives the protein CASSLDSRERAGELFF.

The chain is built from TRBV5-1 and TRBJ2-5, with TRBD2 matching 7 bases. The J segment lost 1 base and the V segment lost 1 base, leaving 10 bases of the junction unmatched. This CDR3 region has 17 residues. From germline, CDR1 is SGHRS and CDR2 YFSETQ. The CDR3 region is CASSLTTSGGLQETQYF. The CDR3 DNA follows: TGCGCCAGCAGCTTGACAACGTCGGGGGGACTCCAAGAGACCCAGTACTTC.

The rearrangement joins TRBV27 to TRBJ2-1; D uncertain. The germline V gene has CDR1 MNHEY and CDR2 SMNVEV (reference sequence). Trimming left V 4 bases short and J 4 bases short, with 8 bases between. This CDR3 has 13 amino acids. CDR3: CASSYRHYNEQFF. The CDR3, as DNA: TGTGCCAGCAGTTATAGACATTACAATGAGCAGTTCTTC.

The sample holds a few counts of this clone. The rearrangement links TRBV5-6 to TRBJ2-3, with D perhaps assigned TRBD1 or TRBD2 (6 bases each). V shed 0 bases and J shed 3 bases, with 11 bases lying between them. This CDR3 has 15 amino acids. Germline loops: CDR1 SGHDT, CDR2 YYEEEE. This CDR3 is CASSLEEGGTDTQYF. The CDR3 coding sequence is TGTGCCAGCAGCTTGGAGGAAGGGGGGACAGATACGCAGTATTTT.

The chain is built from TRBV19 and TRBJ2-2; TRBD1 or TRBD2 may be the D gene (5 bases each). CDR3 length: 15 residues. Trimming took off 4 bases at V and 6 bases at J, with 15 bases between the two ends. Germline V gene sequence: CDR1 LNHDA, CDR2 SQIVND (reference sequence). The CDR3 loop is CASSTGRGVSGELFF. CDR3 DNA sequence: TGTGCCAGTAGTACAGGCAGAGGGGTCTCCGGGGAGCTGTTTTTT.

The chain has TRBV19 and TRBJ2-5, with 9 bases that match TRBD1. CDR1 is LNHDA and CDR2 is SQIVND in the germline V gene (reference sequence). V was pared by 3 bases and J by 5 bases, with 4 bases of the junction left unmatched. The CDR3 runs 14 residues. DNA of the CDR3: TGTGCCAGTAGTATCCCCGGGACAGGGGAGACCCAGTACTTC. Protein sequence: CASSIPGTGETQYF.

The rearrangement joins TRBV5-4 to TRBJ1-1; D remains unclear. CDR1 is SGHNT, CDR2 YYREEE, per germline (reference sequence). Trimming took off 4 bases at V and 4 bases at J, with 8 bases between the two ends. The CDR3 length is 12 residues. The CDR3 sequence is CASSPGGTEAFF. In DNA, the CDR3 is TGTGCCAGCAGCCCCGGAGGCACTGAAGCTTTCTTT. The variable domain in full, completed from reference TRBV5-4 and TRBJ1-1, reads ETGVTQSPTHLIKTRGQQVTLRCSSQSGHNTVSWYQQALGQGPQFIFQYYREEENGRGNFPPRFSGLQFPNYSSELNVNALELDDSALYLCASSPGGTEAFFGQGTRLTVV.

The chain employs TRBV19 and TRBJ1-4, with TRBD1 matching over 10 bases. Germline lookup yields CDR1 LNHDA and CDR2 SQIVND (reference sequence). The CDR3 is 15 residues long. V lost 6 bases and J lost 3; bases outside the gene matches: 4. CDR3 residues: CASRRDRGANEKLFF. CDR3 nucleotide sequence: TGTGCCAGTAGAAGGGACAGGGGTGCTAATGAAAAACTGTTTTTT.

This sequence joins TRBV21-1 and TRBJ1-3; the DNA was not compared with TRBD1, the D call given in the table. TRBV21-1 is a listed pseudogene. The CDR3 covers 19 residues. The CDR3 coding sequence is TGTGCCAGCAGCAAAGAGGGAGGACAGGGGGGCCTCTCTGGAAACACCATATATTTT. Translation: CASSKEGGQGGLSGNTIYF.

This sequence joins TRBV11-2 and TRBJ2-6, with D hard to call. Germline V gene lookup returns CDR1 SGHAT and CDR2 FQNNGV. This CDR3 is built from 17 residues. Trimming took off 1 base at V and 0 bases at J, with 10 bases between the two ends. CDR3 in amino acids: CASSLGFGRSGANVLTF. CDR3 in DNA: TGTGCCAGCAGCTTAGGATTCGGACGCTCTGGGGCCAACGTCCTGACTTTC.

This chain links TRBV4-2 with TRBJ2-7, with D perhaps matching TRBD1 (6 bases). With 4 bases removed from V and 2 bases from J, the gap between germline ends came to 12 bases. The CDR3 length is 14 residues. CDR1 LGHNA and CDR2 YNFKEQ come from the germline V gene. CDR3 sequence reads: CASSPGQLPYEQYF. The DNA of the CDR3 is TGTGCCAGCAGCCCCGGACAGCTTCCCTACGAGCAGTACTTC.

The chain uses TRBV7-9 and TRBJ2-7; maybe TRBD1 (8 bases). The germline V and J ends were trimmed by 5 bases and 4 bases, with 15 bases remaining between them. Looked up from germline, CDR1 is SEHNR and CDR2 is FQNEAQ (reference sequence). This CDR3 spans 14 amino acids. CDR3 DNA sequence: TGTGCCAGCAGCGCCACAGGGGGGGGATACGAGCAGTACTTC. This sequence encodes CASSATGGGYEQYF.

V and J are TRBV11-3 and TRBJ2-3; 11 nucleotides align to TRBD2. The V gene's germline CDR1 is SGHNT and CDR2 YENEEA. The CDR3 loop spans 14 amino acids. J lost 7 bases, V lost 4 bases, and 4 bases had no gene match. The CDR3 region has the DNA TGTGCCAGCAGCTCGGCTAGCGGGGGGAATACGCAGTATTTT. Its protein product is CASSSASGGNTQYF.

This clone was seen only once. The chain joins TRBV3-1 (or the pseudogene TRBV3-2) to TRBJ1-2; 9 bases are a match to TRBD1. V lost 5 bases, J lost 6 bases, and 4 bases stayed unmatched. This CDR3 is built from 13 residues. The germline V gene has CDR1 LGHDT and CDR2 YNNKEL (reference sequence). The DNA for the CDR3 is TGTGCCAGCAGCATACAGGGGGCAAATGGCTACACCTTC. This sequence encodes CASSIQGANGYTF.

This chain joins TRBV11-2 and TRBJ1-3; D not resolved. Germline V gene lookup returns CDR1 SGHAT and CDR2 FQNNGV. The CDR3 loop spans 15 amino acids. The V end lost 1 base, the J end lost 1 base, and 8 bases lay between the germline ends. DNA for the CDR3: TGTGCCAGCAGCTTAGTAGCCCTATCTGGAAACACCATATATTTT. This gives the protein CASSLVALSGNTIYF.

This clone was counted a single time. This chain links TRBV5-1 with TRBJ1-2; D is uncertain. The CDR3 has 16 amino acids. Trimming took off 0 bases at V and 2 bases at J, with 14 bases between the two ends. In germline, CDR1 is SGHRS, CDR2 YFSETQ. The DNA of the CDR3 is TGCGCCAGCAGCTTGGTCCCGGATATGTCCAACTATGGCTACACCTTC. Encoded protein: CASSLVPDMSNYGYTF. The full variable domain, with the rest looked up from reference TRBV5-1 and TRBJ1-2, is KAGVTQTPRYLIKTRGQQVTLSCSPISGHRSVSWYQQTPGQGLQFLFEYFSETQRNKGNFPGRFSGRQFSNSRSEMNVSTLELGDSALYLCASSLVPDMSNYGYTFGSGTRLTVV.

The gene calls are TRBV30 and TRBJ1-5, with TRBD1 identical over 7 bases. The ends lost 3 bases at V and 5 bases at J; junction bases unmatched: 7. Germline V gene data show CDR1 as GTSNPN and CDR2 as SVGIG (reference sequence). CDR3 length: 14 residues. The CDR3 DNA follows: TGTGCCTGGAGCAAAGGGCAGGGGGATCAGCCCCAGCATTTT. Amino acid sequence: CAWSKGQGDQPQHF.

The chain recombines TRBV7-2 with TRBJ2-7, with D uncertain. Trimming stripped 1 base from V and 0 bases from J, with 4 bases between. This CDR3 contains 13 residues. Germline V CDR1 and CDR2: SGHTA, FQGNSA. CDR3 in DNA: TGTGCCAGCAGCTTAGTGTCCTCCTACGAGCAGTACGTC. It codes for CASSLVSSYEQYV.

The rearrangement joins TRBV19 to TRBJ2-2; 7 nucleotides line up with TRBD1. Losses at the gene ends were 5 bases for V and 4 bases for J; bases not matched to a gene: 10. Germline CDR1 is LNHDA and CDR2 is SQIVND (reference sequence). This CDR3 comprises 16 residues. The CDR3 nucleotides are TGTGCCAGTAGTCCTCAGACAGGGTTAGTCACCGGGGAGCTGTTTTTT. Protein: CASSPQTGLVTGELFF.

The chain links TRBV2 to TRBJ2-2; 11 bases match TRBD1. The V gene end was trimmed by 5 bases and the J gene end by 5 bases; junction bases not matched to a gene: 7. In germline, CDR1 is SNHLY, CDR2 FYNNEI. The CDR3 totals 16 residues. CDR3 in amino acids: CASSRDRGSRTGELFF. Written as DNA, the CDR3 is TGTGCCAGCAGTCGGGACAGGGGGTCGAGAACCGGGGAGCTGTTTTTT. Supplemented by reference TRBV2 and TRBJ2-2, the full variable domain reads EPEVTQTPSHQVTQMGQEVILRCVPISNHLYFYWYRQILGQKVEFLVSFYNNEISEKSEIFDDQFSVERPDGSNFTLKIRSTKLEDSAMYFCASSRDRGSRTGELFFGEGSRLTVL.

In nucleotides, the CDR3 is TGTGCCAGCAGTTACTTGGGGCAGGGGGCGCAAGGCTACACCTTC. It encodes CASSYLGQGAQGYTF. The chain couples TRBV6-5 to TRBJ1-2; 8 bases match TRBD1. The CDR3 is made up of 15 amino acids. V dropped 1 base and J dropped 8; count of bases not matched to a gene: 9. Germline V gene lookup returns CDR1 MNHEY and CDR2 SVGAGI.